This entry features one TCR beta chain sequence. Its target is not known. Germline is not matched at one junction end, which may reflect a read error. The PCR made use of 60 Vbeta and 13 Jbeta primers. Under the authors' procedure: The count from a later analysis was tens of millions of unique TCR beta chains, 9.5 million to 11 million of them shared. Assay: immunoSEQ multiplex PCR; the TCRdb copy retains only in-frame clones and omits some. That table gives V, J and clone size, and the DNA gave D and trimming. The sample lists roughly 190,000 clones; around 82% were seen once. This sample is part of a study of cytomegalovirus exposure and HLA in healthy donors. Whole-study findings and limits: Later analysis associated a missense DCLRE1C variant with TCR beta V- and J-gene trimming.

The germline V gene has CDR1 SSHAT and CDR2 FNYEAQ (reference sequence). The CDR3 covers 13 residues. The chain recombines TRBV7-7 with TRBJ1-1, with D unresolved. The sequenced material came from PBMCs. This clonotype was obtained from a young man in good health and CMV-seronegative. The CDR3 protein is CASSLARNTEAFF. The CDR3 DNA follows: TGTGCTAGCAGCTTAGCCAGAAACACTGAAGCTTTCTTT.